The 17 T cell receptor beta chains in this list originate from one sample, sequenced in a study of T-cell reconstitution after alpha-beta-depleted transplantation in children. The authors prepared the TCRbeta library with unique molecular identifiers. TCRdb reprocessed the PCR reads via MiXCR and lists one record per CDR3 protein. The sample lists some 200,000 distinct CDR3 sequences; around 7% were seen once. The sequencing here drew on PBMCs from the stem cell graft donor, taken from the stem cell graft. Receptor source: a human donor who donated a stem cell graft to a child with Wiskott-Aldrich syndrome.

In this sample, this clonotype turned up many times. This chain uses TRBV6-5 with TRBJ1-6; tentative D call: TRBD1 (5 bases). Trimming shortened V by 2 bases and J by 9 bases, and 20 bases separated the two germline ends. The V gene's germline CDR1 is MNHEY and CDR2 SVGAGI. This CDR3 spans 17 amino acids. CDR3 loop: CASSYAGLGREISPLHF. The CDR3, as DNA: TGTGCCAGCAGTTACGCAGGGTTGGGTAGAGAAATTTCACCCCTCCACTTT.

In regard to this clonotype: A much larger clone differs by one base, so this may be a read error. The V call is TRBV12-3 or TRBV12-4, the J call TRBJ2-3; TRBD1 aligns across 10 bases. CDR3 size: 19 residues. Trimming at V came to 4 bases and at J to 5 bases, leaving 18 bases not matched to a gene. The CDR3 sequence is CASSYDGPMTGGNGDTQYF. For the CDR3, the DNA is TGTGCCAGCAGTTACGACGGACCCATGACAGGGGGCAATGGAGATACGCAGTATTTT.

Ten or more counts support this clonotype. The rearrangement joins TRBV10-3 to TRBJ1-1; 9 bases map to TRBD1. The J segment lost 2 bases and the V segment lost 6 bases, leaving 4 bases of the junction unmatched. CDR1 is ENHRY, CDR2 SYGVKD, per germline. CDR3 length: 14 amino acids. The CDR3, as DNA: TGTGCCATCAGACCGGGACAGGGAAACACTGAAGCTTTCTTT. It specifies CAIRPGQGNTEAFF.

This clonotype has ten or more counts. The chain is built from TRBV9 and TRBJ2-1; D remains unclear. Germline CDR1 SGDLS, CDR2 YYNGEE. This CDR3 has 13 amino acids. V dropped 2 bases and J dropped 5 bases, with 8 bases sitting between them. DNA for the CDR3: TGTGCCAGCAGCGTCGGAACCCACAATGAGCAGTTCTTC. Translated: CASSVGTHNEQFF.

This clonotype was detected ten times or more. The chain joins TRBV10-3 to TRBJ1-1, with D unresolved. Trimming took off 4 bases at V and 1 base at J, with 7 bases between the two ends. From germline, CDR1 is ENHRY and CDR2 SYGVKD. The CDR3 runs 13 residues. This chain's CDR3 is CAISGRENTEAFF. In DNA, the CDR3 is TGTGCCATCAGTGGTAGGGAGAACACTGAAGCTTTCTTT.

The genes are TRBV18 and TRBJ2-2; no definite D call. The V gene's germline CDR1 is KGHSH and CDR2 LQKENI. The CDR3 is 17 residues long. V shed 7 bases and J shed 5 bases, with 23 bases lying between them. The CDR3 bases are TGTGCCAGCTTCAGAAACCAGCATTCTAAGGAGACCGGGGAGCTGTTTTTT. Translated: CASFRNQHSKETGELFF. The variable domain in full, with the rest retrieved from reference TRBV18 and TRBJ2-2, is NAGVMQNPRHLVRRRGQEARLRCSPMKGHSHVYWYRQLPEEGLKFMVYLQKENIIDESGMPKERFSAEFPKEGPSILRIQQVVRGDSAAYFCASFRNQHSKETGELFFGEGSRLTVL.

This clonotype appeared many times. The rearrangement uses TRBV20-1 and TRBJ1-2; D is perhaps TRBD1 (5 bases). Germline V lookup: CDR1 DFQATT, CDR2 SNEGSKA (reference sequence). This CDR3 is built from 12 residues. Trimming took off 6 bases at V and 4 bases at J, with 12 bases between the two ends. This CDR3 reads CSAPTGGYGYTF. The CDR3 DNA follows: TGCAGTGCCCCCACGGGGGGCTATGGCTACACCTTC.

The sample holds many counts of this clonotype. CDR3 nucleotide sequence: TGCAGTGCTAGAGATCTATTTTACAATGAGCAGTTCTTC. As protein: CSARDLFYNEQFF. The rearrangement joins TRBV20-1 to TRBJ2-1; D is uncertain. The CDR3 has 13 residues. V was cut by 0 bases and J by 4 bases, with 7 bases left in between. Germline-derived CDR1 and CDR2 are DFQATT and SNEGSKA (reference sequence).

This clonotype came up many times. The chain links TRBV20-1 to TRBJ1-6; 7 bases match TRBD1. Germline V gives CDR1 DFQATT, CDR2 SNEGSKA (reference sequence). This CDR3 comprises 13 residues. V was pared by 3 bases and J by 8 bases, with 4 bases of the junction left unmatched. The CDR3 spells CSARGQGDSPLHF. In DNA form, the CDR3 reads TGCAGTGCTAGGGGGCAGGGGGATTCACCCCTCCACTTT.

This clonotype was seen a few times. V and J are TRBV11-2 and TRBJ1-1; 11 bases map to TRBD1. Looked up from germline, CDR1 is SGHAT and CDR2 is FQNNGV. V was pared by 4 bases and J by 1 base, with 8 bases of the junction left unmatched. The CDR3 consists of 17 residues. CDR3 in DNA: TGTGCCAGCAGCTACCGGGACAGGGGGTCCAAGAACACTGAAGCTTTCTTT. This translates into CASSYRDRGSKNTEAFF.

This clonotype was seen at least ten times. The genes are TRBV12-3 or TRBV12-4 and TRBJ1-5; D unresolved. The CDR3 loop spans 13 amino acids. The V gene lost 1 base and the J gene lost 3 bases, with 4 bases spanning the gap. The CDR3 loop reads CASSLGDNQPQHF. For the CDR3, the DNA is TGTGCCAGCAGTTTAGGTGACAATCAGCCCCAGCATTTT.

This clonotype has more than one count but fewer than ten. This chain joins TRBV7-2 and TRBJ2-1; TRBD2 agrees at 11 bases. CDR3 length: 15 residues. The germline gives CDR1 SGHTA, CDR2 FQGNSA. Germline trimming cut 3 bases from V and 6 bases from J; bases unmatched to any gene: 4. The CDR3 DNA sequence: TGTGCCAGCAGCTTCGGGACTAGCGGCCCCAATGAGCAGTTCTTC. Encoded protein: CASSFGTSGPNEQFF. The whole variable domain, remainder taken from reference TRBV7-2 and TRBJ2-1, is GAGVSQSPSNKVTEKGKDVELRCDPISGHTALYWYRQSLGQGLEFLIYFQGNSAPDKSGLPSDRFSAERTGGSVSTLTIQRTQQEDSAVYLCASSFGTSGPNEQFFGPGTRLTVL.

This clonotype has more than one count but fewer than ten. V is TRBV7-8 and J is TRBJ1-6; perhaps TRBD1 as D (5 bases). The germline gives CDR1 SGHVS, CDR2 FQNEAQ. V dropped 4 bases and J dropped 5 bases, with 6 bases sitting between them. This CDR3 region has 13 residues. The DNA of the CDR3 is TGTGCCAGCAGCTCGGGGGATAATTCACCCCTCCACTTT. It encodes CASSSGDNSPLHF.

The table lists this clonotype with a few counts. The chain employs TRBV10-3 and TRBJ2-1, with a possible D match to TRBD2 (5 bases). Germline V gene data show CDR1 as ENHRY and CDR2 as SYGVKD. Trimming left V 2 bases short and J 13 bases short, with 15 bases between. This CDR3 has 13 amino acids. The CDR3 bases are TGTGCCATCAGTGAGACGGCCGAGGAGGCCCAGTTCTTC. It specifies CAISETAEEAQFF.

This clonotype was observed at least ten times. The V call is TRBV29-1, the J call TRBJ1-1; TRBD1 agrees at 7 bases. The germline V gene has CDR1 SQVTM and CDR2 ANQGSEA. V was pared by 3 bases and J by 5 bases, with 0 bases of the junction left unmatched. This CDR3 comprises 11 residues. The CDR3 spells CSVDRGTEAFF. The CDR3 coding sequence is TGCAGCGTTGACAGGGGGACTGAAGCTTTCTTT.

This clonotype was counted ten times or more. The CDR3 loop reads CASSPGQGHYGYTF. The CDR3 DNA sequence: TGCGCCAGCAGCCCTGGACAGGGTCACTATGGCTACACCTTC. This sequence joins TRBV5-1 and TRBJ1-2, with 8 bases that match TRBD1. Germline V lookup: CDR1 SGHRS, CDR2 YFSETQ. CDR3 length equals 14 residues. The ends lost 4 bases at V and 3 bases at J; junction bases unmatched: 5.

This clonotype has more than one count but fewer than ten. CDR3 region: CASKEEITDTQYF. CDR3 DNA: TGTGCCAGCAAGGAGGAGATCACAGATACGCAGTATTTT. This chain uses TRBV2 with TRBJ2-3; maybe TRBD2 (5 bases). This CDR3 contains 13 residues. The V end was cut by 7 bases, the J end by 2 bases, with 10 bases between. The germline gives CDR1 SNHLY, CDR2 FYNNEI.